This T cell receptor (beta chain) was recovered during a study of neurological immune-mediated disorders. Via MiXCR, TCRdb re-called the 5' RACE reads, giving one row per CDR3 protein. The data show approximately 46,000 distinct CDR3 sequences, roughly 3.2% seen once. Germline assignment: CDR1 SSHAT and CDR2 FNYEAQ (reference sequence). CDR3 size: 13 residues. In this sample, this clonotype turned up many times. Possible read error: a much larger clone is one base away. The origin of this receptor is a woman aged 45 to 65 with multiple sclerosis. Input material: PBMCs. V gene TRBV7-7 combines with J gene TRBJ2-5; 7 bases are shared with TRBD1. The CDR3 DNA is TGTGCTAGCAGCTTGGTGCAGGGGGAGACCAAGTACTTC. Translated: CASSLVQGETKYF.